Listed below are T cell receptor beta chains from one sample, sequenced in a study of cytomegalovirus exposure and HLA in healthy donors. This table comes from immunoSEQ multiplex PCR, and its TCRdb copy is limited to in-frame clones, with some not included. This table has 150,000 to 200,000 clones, around 80% appearing once. Sequenced input: PBMCs. The receptors come from a man between 18 and 35 years old in good health and CMV-seronegative. Both conserved end residues are part of each CDR3. D genes are given only for firm matches. Clone size appears in some rows only: once, few, many, or a class for an expanded clone.

TRBJ2-4 | TRBV7-8 | TRBD1 | . | CASSATGAVAKNIQYF | TGTGCCAGCAGCGCCACAGGGGCCGTAGCCAAAAACATTCAGTACTTC
TRBJ2-3 | TRBV13 | TRBD1 | . | CASSLYLGQGDTDTQYF | TGTGCCAGCAGCTTATATCTAGGGCAGGGGGACACAGATACGCAGTATTTT
TRBJ1-1 | TRBV19 | . | . | CASSRGLNTEAFF | TGTGCCAGTAGTCGAGGATTGAACACTGAAGCTTTCTTT
TRBJ2-3 | TRBV14 | TRBD2 | . | CASSQDRTSWGDTQYF | TGTGCCAGCAGCCAAGATCGGACTAGCTGGGGAGATACGCAGTATTTT
TRBJ1-2 | TRBV19 | . | . | CASNPRAGANYGYTF | TGTGCCTCGAACCCCAGGGCTGGAGCTAACTATGGCTACACCTTC
TRBJ2-3 | TRBV5-6 | TRBD2 | . | CASASSRGGTDTQYF | TGTGCCAGCGCCTCTAGCCGGGGGGGCACAGATACGCAGTATTTT
TRBJ2-7 | TRBV29-1 | TRBD2 | . | CSVGSSGNPYEQYF | TGCAGCGTTGGCTCTAGCGGGAACCCCTACGAGCAGTACTTC
TRBJ2-7 | TRBV5-1 | . | few | CASSLGTAQSYEQYF | TGCGCCAGCAGCTTGGGGACAGCCCAATCCTACGAGCAGTACTTC
TRBJ1-5 | TRBV5-1 | . | . | CASSLGQGFDQPQHF | TGCGCCAGCAGCTTGGGCCAGGGGTTTGATCAGCCCCAGCATTTT
TRBJ1-6 | TRBV4-3 | TRBD1 | . | CASSQVSGGSSYNSPLHF | TGCGCCAGCAGCCAAGTTTCAGGGGGAAGCTCCTATAATTCACCCCTCCACTTT
TRBJ2-7 | TRBV19 | . | . | CARRNRTSGSSYEQYF | TGTGCCAGAAGAAATCGGACCAGCGGAAGCTCCTACGAGCAGTACTTC
TRBJ2-1 | TRBV10-3 | TRBD1 | . | CAIMGQGAYNEQFF | TGTGCCATCATGGGACAGGGAGCCTACAATGAGCAGTTCTTC
TRBJ2-7 | TRBV19 | TRBD2 | . | CASNSVGGSLEQYF | TGTGCCAGTAATAGTGTCGGGGGGTCCCTCGAGCAGTACTTC
TRBJ2-1 | TRBV28 | . | few | CASSFKRRGGLSPYNEQFF | TGTGCCAGCAGTTTTAAGCGACGTGGAGGCCTATCTCCGTACAATGAGCAGTTCTTC
TRBJ2-3 | TRBV4-1 | TRBD2 | . | CASSQGEAGGTDTQYF | TGCGCCAGCAGCCAAGGAGAGGCGGGAGGCACAGATACGCAGTATTTT
TRBJ1-1 | TRBV29-1 | . | . | CSVAPPGAEAFF | TGCAGCGTTGCCCCCCCGGGAGCTGAAGCTTTCTTT
TRBJ1-2 | TRBV14 | . | . | CASSPAYRVGYTF | TGTGCCAGCAGCCCCGCCTACAGGGTAGGCTACACCTTC
TRBJ1-1 | TRBV18 | TRBD1 | few | CASSPNGQGGVMNTEAFF | TGTGCCAGCTCACCTAACGGACAGGGGGGGGTCATGAACACTGAAGCTTTCTTT
TRBJ2-5 | TRBV9 | TRBD2 | . | CASSVGRASGQETQYF | TGTGCCAGCAGCGTAGGTCGGGCTAGCGGGCAAGAGACCCAGTACTTC
TRBJ2-3 | TRBV27 | TRBD2 | . | CASSSRYLAVLTDTQYF | TGTGCCAGCAGTTCTCGTTACCTAGCGGTTTTAACAGATACGCAGTATTTT
TRBJ2-1 | TRBV6-1 | TRBD2 | . | CASSELAGEFYNEQFF | TGTGCCAGCAGTGAGCTAGCGGGGGAATTTTACAATGAGCAGTTCTTC
TRBJ2-2 | TRBV5-1 | . | . | CASRESGSANTGELFF | TGCGCCAGCAGGGAAAGCGGTTCGGCGAACACCGGGGAGCTGTTTTTT
TRBJ1-6 | TRBV6-5 | TRBD1 | . | CASSLGQPDNSPLHF | TGTGCCAGCAGCTTGGGACAGCCGGATAATTCACCCCTCCACTTT
TRBJ1-5 | TRBV5-8 | TRBD1 | . | CASSLGTANQPQHF | TGTGCCAGCAGCCTCGGGACAGCTAATCAGCCCCAGCATTTT
TRBJ2-7 | TRBV20-1 | . | once | CSASRAYEQYF | TGCAGTGCCTCCCGGGCCTACGAGCAGTACTTC
TRBJ2-7 | TRBV6-5 | . | few | CASRQDSEQYF | TGTGCCAGCAGACAGGACAGCGAGCAGTACTTC
TRBJ2-7 | TRBV19 | TRBD1 | . | CASSARSGTGSGSSYEQYF | TGTGCCAGTAGTGCAAGATCCGGGACAGGTTCTGGATCCTCCTACGAGCAGTACTTC
TRBJ2-7 | TRBV28 | TRBD1 | . | CASSRMGTGVPYEQYF | TGTGCCAGCAGTCGGATGGGGACAGGGGTGCCCTACGAGCAGTACTTC
TRBJ2-5 | TRBV7-9 | . | . | CSSSLSRVGETQYF | TGTTCCAGCAGCTTATCCAGGGTTGGGGAGACCCAGTACTTC
TRBJ1-3 | TRBV11-2 | TRBD1 | . | CASTRDRGLGNTIYF | TGTGCCAGCACCAGGGACAGGGGACTAGGAAACACCATATATTTT